This T cell receptor (beta chain) was documented in a study of blood T cell repertoires in COVID-19. The overall study: Samples taken during acute and convalescent COVID-19 were collected in the United States, Italy and Spain. T cells, B-cell-depleted T cells, or PBMCs provided the cDNA or gDNA that served as material.

Generated by immunoSEQ multiplex PCR, the TCRdb table keeps only in-frame clones and is missing some. The sample has 300,000 or so clones; just over 90% are singletons. The CDR3 is 14 amino acids. The V end lost 5 bases, the J end lost 2 bases, and 11 bases lay between the germline ends. The germline CDR1 and CDR2 sequences are PRHDT and FYEKMQ (reference sequence). The chain uses TRBV13 and TRBJ2-3, with D maybe TRBD2 (6 bases). Specimen: peripheral blood. The sequence came from a woman in her thirties with COVID-19, enrolled during active disease. CDR3 sequence (DNA): TGTGCCAGCAGCCCGGGACTCCCCACAGATACGCAGTATTTT. Residues: CASSPGLPTDTQYF.